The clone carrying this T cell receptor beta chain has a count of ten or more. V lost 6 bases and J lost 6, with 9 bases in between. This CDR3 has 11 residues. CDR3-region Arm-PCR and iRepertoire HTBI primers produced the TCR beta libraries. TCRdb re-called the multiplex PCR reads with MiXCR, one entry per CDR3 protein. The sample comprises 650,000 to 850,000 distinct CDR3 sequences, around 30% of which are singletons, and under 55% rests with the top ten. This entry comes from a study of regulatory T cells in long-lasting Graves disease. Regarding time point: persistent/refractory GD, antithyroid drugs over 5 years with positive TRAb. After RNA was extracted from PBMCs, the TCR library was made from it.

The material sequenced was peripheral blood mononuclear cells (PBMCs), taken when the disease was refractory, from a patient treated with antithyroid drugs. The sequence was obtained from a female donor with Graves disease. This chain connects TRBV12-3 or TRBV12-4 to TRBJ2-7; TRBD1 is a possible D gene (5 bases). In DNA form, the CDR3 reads TGTGCCAGCAGGCAGGGTGGCGAGCAGTACTTC. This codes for CASRQGGEQYF.